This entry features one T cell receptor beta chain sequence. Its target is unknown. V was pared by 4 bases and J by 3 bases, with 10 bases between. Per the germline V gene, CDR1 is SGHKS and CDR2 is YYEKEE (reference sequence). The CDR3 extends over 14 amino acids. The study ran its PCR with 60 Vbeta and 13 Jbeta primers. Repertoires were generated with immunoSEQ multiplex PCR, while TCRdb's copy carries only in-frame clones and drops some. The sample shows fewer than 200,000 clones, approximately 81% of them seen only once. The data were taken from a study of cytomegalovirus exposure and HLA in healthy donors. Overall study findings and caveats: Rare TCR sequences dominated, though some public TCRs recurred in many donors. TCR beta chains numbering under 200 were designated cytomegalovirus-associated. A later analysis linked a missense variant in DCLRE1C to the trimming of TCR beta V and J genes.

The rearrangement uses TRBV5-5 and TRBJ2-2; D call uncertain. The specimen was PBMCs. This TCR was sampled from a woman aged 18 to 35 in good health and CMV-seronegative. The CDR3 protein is CASSDAQYTGELFF. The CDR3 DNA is TGTGCCAGCAGCGACGCACAGTACACCGGGGAGCTGTTTTTT.